One sample yielded the 26 T cell receptor beta chains listed below, sequenced in a study of T cells in localized non-small cell lung cancer (dated by TCRdb to 2019 to 2021). Libraries were built with the immunoSEQ multiplex PCR assay. TCRdb limited this immuneACCESS table to in-frame rearrangements with V and J called. A share of clones is missing; checked studies link under half to unresolved V genes, and the rest is unexplained. The sample includes roughly 19,000 clones, with 83% observed a single time. The leading ten clones occupy more than 4% of the sample. The source was peripheral blood, collected before any cancer treatment. The receptors come from a man aged 35 to 69 with stage I lung adenocarcinoma.

The CDR3: CASSLGWTVNTEAFF. The CDR3 DNA reads TGTGCCAGCAGCTTAGGATGGACAGTGAACACTGAAGCTTTCTTT. J is TRBJ1-1 and V is TRBV11-2; D is perhaps TRBD1 (6 bases). Trimming took off 1 base at V and 0 bases at J, with 9 bases between the two ends. This CDR3 is built from 15 residues. The germline V gene encodes CDR1 SGHAT and CDR2 FQNNGV.

About this clone: Its ends do not fully match the called genes, so a read error is possible. J is TRBJ1-1 and V is TRBV10-2, with a tentative D call TRBD1 (6 bases). Germline loops: CDR1 WSHSY, CDR2 SAAADI. CDR3 length equals 13 residues. This CDR3 is CASMNRENTKAFF. The CDR3 region has the DNA TGCGCCAGCATGAACAGGGAGAACACTAAAGCTTTCTTT.

The rearrangement links TRBV29-1 to TRBJ2-3; the D gene is possibly TRBD2 (6 bases). The CDR3 is made up of 16 amino acids. CDR1 is SQVTM, CDR2 ANQGSEA, per germline. Trimming pared 1 base from V and 1 base from J, leaving 15 bases between. CDR3 loop: CSVEGGVAAGTDTQYF. CDR3 DNA: TGCAGCGTTGAAGGGGGGGTAGCGGCCGGCACAGATACGCAGTATTTT.

Only one count was recorded for this clone. The rearrangement links TRBV30 to TRBJ2-6, with D hard to call. Germline-derived CDR1 and CDR2 are GTSNPN and SVGIG (reference sequence). This CDR3 has 14 residues. V was shortened by 1 base and J by 1 base, with 5 bases between the two germline ends. DNA of the CDR3: TGTGCCTGGAGTGCGGGTTCTGGGGCCAACGTCCTGACTTTC. It encodes CAWSAGSGANVLTF.

The chain employs TRBV5-1 and TRBJ2-6; the D is unclear. The length of the CDR3 is 14 residues. V dropped 5 bases and J dropped 0 bases, with 6 bases sitting between them. CDR1 and CDR2 (germline): SGHRS, YFSETQ. The CDR3 sequence is CASSESSGANVLTF. CDR3 nucleotides: TGCGCCAGCAGTGAAAGCTCTGGGGCCAACGTCCTGACTTTC.

This chain joins TRBV28 and TRBJ2-7; D may be TRBD1 (6 bases). This CDR3 is 12 amino acids long. V was clipped by 7 bases and J by 1 base, with 8 bases between them. CDR1 is MDHEN, CDR2 SYDVKM, per germline. CDR3 sequence reads: CASTDRSYEQYF. In DNA form, the CDR3 reads TGTGCCAGCACGGACAGATCCTACGAGCAGTACTTC.

The chain is built from TRBV19 and TRBJ2-5; TRBD2 agrees at 13 bases. The CDR3 runs to 16 residues. Per the germline V gene, CDR1 is LNHDA and CDR2 is SQIVND (reference sequence). J gave up 5 bases and V 6 bases, and 9 bases lay outside the gene matches. In DNA form, the CDR3 reads TGTGCCAGTAGGGATGGGGGACTAGCGGGAACGGAGACCCAGTACTTC. As protein: CASRDGGLAGTETQYF.

The chain carries TRBV5-6 and TRBJ2-3, with D tentatively TRBD1 (5 bases). The CDR3 loop spans 14 amino acids. Germline V gene data show CDR1 as SGHDT and CDR2 as YYEEEE. Trimming cost V 5 bases and J 1 base, with 11 bases left between them. The DNA of the CDR3 is TGTGCCAGCAGTTCGGTCAGGGGCACAGATACGCAGTATTTT. It is translated as CASSSVRGTDTQYF.

This sequence joins TRBV5-4 and TRBJ2-7; D remains unclear. Trimming took off 3 bases at V and 2 bases at J, with 12 bases between the two ends. The germline V gene has CDR1 SGHNT and CDR2 YYREEE (reference sequence). The CDR3 spans 14 residues. The DNA of the CDR3 is TGTGCCAGCAGCTCCGACTTTGTGGCCTACGAGCAGTACTTC. As protein: CASSSDFVAYEQYF. The full variable domain, in which reference TRBV5-4 and TRBJ2-7 provide the parts outside the CDR3, is ETGVTQSPTHLIKTRGQQVTLRCSSQSGHNTVSWYQQALGQGPQFIFQYYREEENGRGNFPPRFSGLQFPNYSSELNVNALELDDSALYLCASSSDFVAYEQYFGPGTRLTVT.

The chain employs TRBV5-4 and TRBJ2-5, with D unclear. Trimming stripped 5 bases from V and 5 bases from J, with 7 bases between. Germline CDR1 is SGHNT and CDR2 is YYREEE (reference sequence). The CDR3 has 11 amino acids. This chain's CDR3 is CASSLRETQYF. CDR3 in DNA: TGTGCCAGCAGTTTGCGGGAGACCCAGTACTTC.

CDR3 DNA sequence: TGTGCCAGCAGCTTAAGACTAGCGGGAGGCTCGTACTACAATGAGCAGTTCTTC. Protein sequence: CASSLRLAGGSYYNEQFF. J is TRBJ2-1 and V is TRBV7-2; TRBD2 agrees at 13 bases. Trimming cost V 2 bases and J 3 bases; bases outside gene matches: 7. CDR3 length: 18 amino acids. The germline gives CDR1 SGHTA, CDR2 FQGNSA.

The chain is built from TRBV6-5 and TRBJ2-1; 12 bases fit TRBD2. The ends lost 0 bases at V and 12 bases at J; junction bases unmatched: 9. CDR1 and CDR2 from the germline V gene are MNHEY and SVGAGI. The CDR3 has 16 amino acids. CDR3 nucleotides: TGTGCCAGCAGTTACTCCTCCACTAGCGGGAGGTCTATGCAGTTCTTC. It encodes CASSYSSTSGRSMQFF.

Here the CDR3 DNA reads TGTGCCAGCAGTTCGGGGACAGCCGACGAAAAACTGTTTTTT. Residues: CASSSGTADEKLFF. The chain carries TRBV28 and TRBJ1-4, with 7 bases fitting TRBD1. CDR3 length: 14 residues. Unmatched junction bases numbered 7, after V lost 4 bases and J lost 8 bases. Germline V gene lookup returns CDR1 MDHEN and CDR2 SYDVKM.

This clone came up once. The rearrangement joins TRBV28 to TRBJ2-5, with D possibly being TRBD1 (6 bases). Between the trimmed V and J ends, which lost 4 bases and 10 bases, there was a span of 19 bases. CDR1 MDHEN and CDR2 SYDVKM come from the germline V gene. The CDR3 loop spans 14 amino acids. The CDR3 nucleotides read TGTGCCAGCAGTTCGACTGGGGGCCTGAAGCACCAGTACTTC. It translates to CASSSTGGLKHQYF.

The chain carries TRBV28 and TRBJ2-5; possible D gene TRBD1, 6 bases. With 8 bases removed from V and 2 bases from J, the gap between germline ends came to 9 bases. Germline V lookup: CDR1 MDHEN, CDR2 SYDVKM. This CDR3 has 12 amino acids. This CDR3 is CASQQGQETQYF. The CDR3 bases are TGTGCCAGCCAACAGGGACAAGAGACCCAGTACTTC. Drawing the rest from reference TRBV28 and TRBJ2-5, the complete variable domain is DVKVTQSSRYLVKRTGEKVFLECVQDMDHENMFWYRQDPGLGLRLIYFSYDVKMKEKGDIPEGYSVSREKKERFSLILESASTNQTSMYLCASQQGQETQYFGPGTRLLVL.

The chain is built from TRBV27 and TRBJ2-3; D gene unclear. Germline V gives CDR1 MNHEY, CDR2 SMNVEV (reference sequence). The CDR3 consists of 13 residues. V was pared by 5 bases and J by 4 bases, with 10 bases between. The CDR3 sequence is CASSHKGADTQYF. CDR3 DNA: TGTGCCAGCAGTCACAAGGGCGCAGATACGCAGTATTTT.

The gene calls are TRBV27 and TRBJ2-4; a possible D gene is TRBD1 (6 bases). The CDR3 consists of 13 residues. Per germline, CDR1 MNHEY and CDR2 SMNVEV (reference sequence). V shed 4 bases and J shed 12 bases, with 16 bases lying between them. The DNA for the CDR3 is TGTGCCAGCAGTTCTACTACAGACAGGCCTCAGTACTTC. Translating it yields CASSSTTDRPQYF.

V usage is TRBV5-8 and J usage is TRBJ2-2; the match to TRBD1 covers 7 bases. Trimming took 3 bases from V and 1 from J; bases not matched to a gene: 3. Germline V CDR1 and CDR2: SGHTS, YDEGEE. This CDR3 comprises 15 residues. CDR3 protein: CASSSRTGNTGELFF. The CDR3 region has the DNA TGTGCCAGCAGCTCGCGGACAGGGAACACCGGGGAGCTGTTTTTT. Complete variable domain (other parts from reference TRBV5-8 and TRBJ2-2): EAGVTQSPTHLIKTRGQQATLRCSPISGHTSVYWYQQALGLGLQFLLWYDEGEERNRGNFPPRFSGRQFPNYSSELNVNALELEDSALYLCASSSRTGNTGELFFGEGSRLTVL.

The chain uses TRBV7-2 and TRBJ2-5; 12 bases map to TRBD2. The V gene's germline CDR1 is SGHTA and CDR2 FQGNSA. This CDR3 contains 16 residues. V gave up 6 bases and J gave up 4 bases; unmatched junction bases: 9. The DNA for the CDR3 is TGTGCCAGCAGGTCTACTAGCGGGGGGAGTAGAGAGACCCAGTACTTC. It codes for CASRSTSGGSRETQYF.

This chain links TRBV10-2 with TRBJ2-5; no clear D gene. The CDR3 length is 13 residues. V was trimmed by 11 bases and J by 5 bases, leaving 18 bases between them. CDR1 WSHSY and CDR2 SAAADI come from the germline V gene. CDR3: CACKMGLSETQYF. As DNA, the CDR3 is TGCGCCTGCAAGATGGGGTTGTCGGAGACCCAGTACTTC.

This rearrangement joins TRBV7-9 to TRBJ1-1, with TRBD1 matching 9 bases. The ends lost 8 bases at V and 1 base at J; junction bases unmatched: 5. Germline CDR1 and CDR2: SEHNR and FQNEAQ (reference sequence). The CDR3 sequence is 14 residues long. The CDR3 DNA follows: TGTGCCAGCGCGGACAGGGGACAGAACACTGAAGCTTTCTTT. Its translation is CASADRGQNTEAFF. Using reference TRBV7-9 and TRBJ1-1 for the parts outside the CDR3, the full variable domain is DTGVSQNPRHKITKRGQNVTFRCDPISEHNRLYWYRQTLGQGPEFLTYFQNEAQLEKSRLLSDRFSAERPKGSFSTLEIQRTEQGDSAMYLCASADRGQNTEAFFGQGTRLTVV.

The CDR3 protein is CASSPNAGGPGSYNEQFF. The CDR3 DNA sequence: TGCGCCAGCAGCCCTAACGCGGGGGGGCCGGGGTCCTACAATGAGCAGTTCTTC. The chain employs TRBV5-1 and TRBJ2-1; 9 nucleotides align to TRBD2. Germline values: CDR1 SGHRS, CDR2 YFSETQ. The CDR3 is 18 amino acids. V lost 4 bases, J lost 1 base, and 12 bases stayed unmatched.

The genes are TRBV11-2 and TRBJ2-1; D call uncertain. CDR1 is SGHAT, CDR2 FQNNGV, per germline. The ends were cut back, 5 bases at V and 3 bases at J, with 11 bases in the middle. The CDR3 contains 14 residues. CDR3 sequence reads: CASSARRIYNEQFF. Here the CDR3 DNA reads TGTGCCAGCAGCGCCCGACGGATCTACAATGAGCAGTTCTTC.

This clone was seen a few times. The chain couples TRBV27 to TRBJ1-6, with a weak D call TRBD1 (5 bases). The CDR3 has 17 amino acids. Per the germline V gene, CDR1 is MNHEY and CDR2 is SMNVEV (reference sequence). With 3 bases removed from V and 7 bases from J, the gap between germline ends came to 19 bases. The CDR3 protein is CASSFKGPGYGNSPLHF. The CDR3 nucleotides are TGTGCCAGCAGTTTTAAAGGTCCAGGGTATGGAAATTCACCCCTCCACTTT.

The DNA for the CDR3 is TGTGCCAGCAGTTCCATTGTCTACAATGAGCAGTTCTTC. This encodes CASSSIVYNEQFF. The rearrangement uses TRBV27 and TRBJ2-1; D unclear. The CDR3 is 13 amino acids. Germline CDR1 and CDR2: MNHEY and SMNVEV (reference sequence). Deletions cut 4 bases from V and 3 bases from J, with 7 bases between.

The chain links TRBV18 to TRBJ2-5; D call uncertain. The CDR3 sequence is 13 residues long. V was pared by 2 bases and J by 3 bases, with 7 bases between. Looked up from germline, CDR1 is KGHSH and CDR2 is LQKENI. The CDR3 nucleotides read TGTGCCAGCTCACCAAGAGGAGAAGAGACCCAGTACTTC. Translated, it gives CASSPRGEETQYF. The full variable domain, in which reference TRBV18 and TRBJ2-5 provide the parts outside the CDR3, is NAGVMQNPRHLVRRRGQEARLRCSPMKGHSHVYWYRQLPEEGLKFMVYLQKENIIDESGMPKERFSAEFPKEGPSILRIQQVVRGDSAAYFCASSPRGEETQYFGPGTRLLVL.